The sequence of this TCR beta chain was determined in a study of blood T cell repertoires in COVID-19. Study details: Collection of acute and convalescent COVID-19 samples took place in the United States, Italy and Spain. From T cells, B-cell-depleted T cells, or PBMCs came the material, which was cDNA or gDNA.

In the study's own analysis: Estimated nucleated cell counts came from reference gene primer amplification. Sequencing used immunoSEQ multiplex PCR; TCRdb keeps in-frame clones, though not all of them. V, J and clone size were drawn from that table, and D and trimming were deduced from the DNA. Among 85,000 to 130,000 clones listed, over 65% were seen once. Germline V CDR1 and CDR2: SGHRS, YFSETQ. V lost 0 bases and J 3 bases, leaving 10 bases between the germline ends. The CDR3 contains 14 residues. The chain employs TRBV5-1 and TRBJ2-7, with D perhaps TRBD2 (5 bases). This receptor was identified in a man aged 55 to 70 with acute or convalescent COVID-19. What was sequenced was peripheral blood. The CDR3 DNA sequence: TGCGCCAGCAGCTTGGCGCCACTAGGCTACGAGCAGTACTTC. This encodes CASSLAPLGYEQYF.